These 29 T cell receptor beta chains were sequenced from one sample in a study of cytomegalovirus exposure and HLA in healthy donors. PCR primers comprised 60 Vbeta and 13 Jbeta primers. Libraries were prepared by immunoSEQ multiplex PCR; TCRdb keeps only in-frame clonotypes and omits some of them. In the table there are around 140,000 clones, about 72% of which are singletons. The sequenced material came from PBMCs. Receptors were obtained from a female donor in good health and CMV-seronegative.

The chain has TRBV19 and TRBJ2-2; TRBD1 is a possible D gene (5 bases). Trimming removed 3 bases from V and 4 bases from J, with 9 bases in between. CDR3 size: 14 residues. Germline V gives CDR1 LNHDA, CDR2 SQIVND (reference sequence). CDR3 sequence: CASSIGQGTGELFF. The CDR3 DNA reads as TGTGCCAGTAGTATTGGTCAGGGCACCGGGGAGCTGTTTTTT.

This chain joins TRBV19 and TRBJ1-2, with 12 bases aligning to TRBD1. The CDR3 runs 16 residues. Looked up from germline, CDR1 is LNHDA and CDR2 is SQIVND (reference sequence). Trimming cost V 7 bases and J 4 bases; bases outside gene matches: 10. The CDR3 DNA sequence: TGTGCCAGTACCCCAACCGGGACAGGGGGCGTCTATGGCTACACCTTC. Protein sequence: CASTPTGTGGVYGYTF.

J is TRBJ2-1 and V is TRBV6-5, with D hard to call. The germline V gene encodes CDR1 MNHEY and CDR2 SVGAGI. This CDR3 comprises 11 residues. Trimming cost V 4 bases and J 9 bases, with 7 bases left between them. The CDR3 DNA sequence: TGTGCCAGCAGTTCCCTTTTTGAGCAGTTCTTC. It specifies CASSSLFEQFF.

The V and J genes are TRBV6-4 and TRBJ2-6; D is possibly TRBD1 (6 bases). Trimming left V 5 bases short and J 0 bases short, with 11 bases between. The CDR3 covers 16 residues. Germline CDR1 and CDR2: MRHNA and SNTAGT. CDR3 sequence (DNA): TGTGCCAGCAGTATGATAGGGGGCTCTGGGGCCAACGTCCTGACTTTC. Protein product: CASSMIGGSGANVLTF.

The V and J genes are TRBV7-8 and TRBJ2-3, with D unresolved. The CDR3 runs to 12 residues. From germline, CDR1 is SGHVS and CDR2 FQNEAQ. The germline V and J ends were trimmed by 5 bases and 2 bases, with 5 bases remaining between them. CDR3 in amino acids: CASSPNTDTQYF. The CDR3 DNA reads as TGTGCCAGCAGCCCTAACACAGATACGCAGTATTTT.

The chain has TRBV6-6 and TRBJ2-7, with D possibly matching TRBD2 (5 bases). There are 12 residues in the CDR3. Trimming removed 6 bases from V and 3 bases from J, with 9 bases in between. Germline CDR1 MNHNY, CDR2 SVGAGI (reference sequence). CDR3 sequence (DNA): TGTGCCAGCAGGTCCGGGAACTACGAGCAGTACTTC. Its translation is CASRSGNYEQYF.

This clone has a handful of counts. V usage is TRBV5-4 and J usage is TRBJ2-7, with 9 bases aligning to TRBD2. V dropped 0 bases and J dropped 3; count of bases not matched to a gene: 4. This CDR3 has 15 amino acids. Germline values: CDR1 SGHNT, CDR2 YYREEE (reference sequence). This CDR3 is CASSLGLADIYEQYF. The DNA of the CDR3 is TGTGCCAGCAGCTTGGGACTAGCGGATATCTACGAGCAGTACTTC.

Of note for this clone: A junction boundary mismatches the germline segment, possibly from a read error. V usage is TRBV5-1 and J usage is TRBJ2-7; the match to TRBD2 covers 10 bases. The CDR3 contains 15 residues. CDR1 is SGHRS, CDR2 YFSETQ, per germline. The CDR3 DNA follows: TGCGCCAGCAGCTTGGGAGCGGGAGGGCAAGGTATAGCCCACTTC. Protein product: CASSLGAGGQGIAHF.

The V gene is TRBV6-6, the J gene TRBJ1-2; perhaps TRBD1 as D (5 bases). The CDR3 covers 14 residues. V lost 6 bases to trimming and J lost 4 bases, with 15 bases between them. The V gene's germline CDR1 is MNHNY and CDR2 SVGAGI (reference sequence). The CDR3 sequence is CASRKEGIIYGYTF. CDR3 in DNA: TGTGCCAGCAGGAAGGAGGGGATAATCTATGGCTACACCTTC.

The V call is TRBV5-1, the J call TRBJ2-1; D is unclear. Germline V gene data show CDR1 as SGHRS and CDR2 as YFSETQ. The CDR3 is 15 amino acids. V was shortened by 0 bases and J by 0 bases, with 7 bases between the two germline ends. The DNA of the CDR3 is TGCGCCAGCAGCTTGGAGGCGGACTCCTACAATGAGCAGTTCTTC. Translation: CASSLEADSYNEQFF.

This chain links TRBV7-3 with TRBJ2-2; 9 bases map to TRBD2. The CDR3 covers 17 residues. The V segment lost 0 bases and the J segment 6 bases; nucleotides outside the gene matches: 8. Germline V lookup: CDR1 SGHTA, CDR2 FQGTGA. CDR3 sequence reads: CASSLTLGLAWPGELFF. In DNA form, the CDR3 reads TGTGCCAGCAGCTTAACATTAGGACTAGCGTGGCCCGGGGAGCTGTTTTTT.

V is TRBV6-4 and J is TRBJ2-1; 7 bases align to TRBD2. The CDR3 runs to 14 residues. The germline V gene encodes CDR1 MRHNA and CDR2 SNTAGT. Trimming at V came to 6 bases and at J to 7 bases, leaving 9 bases not matched to a gene. DNA of the CDR3: TGTGCCAGCAGCAGTACCGGGGGGACGAATGAGCAGTTCTTC. As protein: CASSSTGGTNEQFF.

This clone was seen just once. The V call is TRBV2, the J call TRBJ2-3; 11 nucleotides agree with TRBD1. Per germline, CDR1 SNHLY and CDR2 FYNNEI. V lost 6 bases to trimming and J lost 1 base; unmatched junction nucleotides: 6. This CDR3 has 16 residues. As DNA, the CDR3 is TGTGCCAGCAGGGACAGGGGGCGGGATGGCACAGATACGCAGTATTTT. Translating gives CASRDRGRDGTDTQYF.

V gene TRBV7-3 combines with J gene TRBJ2-5; TRBD2 matches 9 bases. Trimming took 5 bases from V and 4 from J; bases not matched to a gene: 11. This CDR3 is 16 amino acids long. From germline, CDR1 is SGHTA and CDR2 FQGTGA. This CDR3 reads CASSPSLAGGGETQYF. The DNA of the CDR3 is TGTGCCAGCAGCCCCTCACTAGCGGGTGGTGGAGAGACCCAGTACTTC.

This clone showed up just a few times. The V call is TRBV28, the J call TRBJ1-1; 7 bases match TRBD1. CDR1 is MDHEN and CDR2 is SYDVKM in the germline V gene. This CDR3 is built from 14 residues. V shed 4 bases, J shed 0 bases, and the junction held 2 bases outside the gene matches. DNA for the CDR3: TGTGCCAGCAGTTCGGGACAGATGAACACTGAAGCTTTCTTT. Its translation is CASSSGQMNTEAFF. The full variable domain, completed using reference TRBV28 and TRBJ1-1, is DVKVTQSSRYLVKRTGEKVFLECVQDMDHENMFWYRQDPGLGLRLIYFSYDVKMKEKGDIPEGYSVSREKKERFSLILESASTNQTSMYLCASSSGQMNTEAFFGQGTRLTVV.

This clone was observed a few times. This chain links TRBV5-1 with TRBJ2-5; D call uncertain. Germline CDR1 SGHRS, CDR2 YFSETQ. This CDR3 contains 13 residues. V dropped 0 bases and J dropped 5 bases, with 8 bases sitting between them. The CDR3 loop is CASSLESLETQYF. The CDR3 DNA is TGCGCCAGCAGCTTGGAATCACTCGAGACCCAGTACTTC.

The V call is TRBV30, the J call TRBJ2-7, with D perhaps matching TRBD1 (8 bases). Per the germline V gene, CDR1 is GTSNPN and CDR2 is SVGIG (reference sequence). The germline V and J ends were trimmed by 0 bases and 1 base, with 16 bases remaining between them. The length of the CDR3 is 16 residues. CDR3 loop: CAWSVGRGQASYEQYF. In nucleotides, the CDR3 is TGTGCCTGGAGTGTGGGGAGGGGACAGGCTTCCTACGAGCAGTACTTC.

This clone was observed a single time. This chain connects TRBV9 to TRBJ2-7; perhaps TRBD2 as D (6 bases). Trimming cost V 0 bases and J 1 base, with 14 bases left between them. The CDR3 totals 16 residues. CDR1 and CDR2 (germline): SGDLS, YYNGEE. CDR3 in DNA: TGTGCCAGCAGCGTAGGCTCGGGAGCAGATTCCTACGAGCAGTACTTC. It encodes CASSVGSGADSYEQYF.

V usage is TRBV11-2 and J usage is TRBJ2-7, with a weak D call TRBD2 (5 bases). Between the trimmed V and J ends, which lost 3 bases and 4 bases, there was a span of 13 bases. Germline values: CDR1 SGHAT, CDR2 FQNNGV. The CDR3 contains 14 residues. The CDR3 nucleotides read TGTGCCAGCAGCTTCCCCCTGGGGAGTTACGAGCAGTACTTC. Its protein product is CASSFPLGSYEQYF.

This chain connects TRBV28 to TRBJ2-7; TRBD2 matches at 7 bases. The junction had 3 bases not matched to a gene; V was cut back by 4 bases and J by 0 bases. CDR1 and CDR2 (germline): MDHEN, SYDVKM. The CDR3 is 14 residues long. The CDR3 region is CASSSGGSSYEQYF. DNA for the CDR3: TGTGCCAGCAGTTCCGGGGGGAGCTCCTACGAGCAGTACTTC.

The chain has TRBV29-1 and TRBJ2-1, with 8 bases lining up with TRBD2. V lost 7 bases to trimming and J lost 4 bases; unmatched junction nucleotides: 3. Germline CDR1 reads SQVTM; CDR2 reads ANQGSEA. This CDR3 is 12 amino acids long. The CDR3 region has the DNA TGCAGCGACGGGAGGGGATACAATGAGCAGTTCTTC. Its translation: CSDGRGYNEQFF.

The CDR3 is CASSSGTDPSYEQYF. CDR3 in DNA: TGTGCCAGCAGCTCGGGGACAGACCCCTCCTACGAGCAGTACTTC. The chain uses TRBV7-6 and TRBJ2-7; TRBD1 aligns across 7 bases. V shed 4 bases and J 0 bases; nucleotides not matched to a gene: 6. Germline V lookup: CDR1 SGHVS, CDR2 FNYEAQ. This CDR3 comprises 15 residues.

This clone was detected only a few times. The chain combines TRBV5-1 with TRBJ2-7; maybe TRBD2 (5 bases). This CDR3 has 13 residues. Germline V gene sequence: CDR1 SGHRS, CDR2 YFSETQ. Trimming shortened V by 2 bases and J by 0 bases, and 6 bases separated the two germline ends. The DNA of the CDR3 is TGCGCCAGCAGCTTCGGACTCTCCTACGAGCAGTACTTC. Amino acid sequence: CASSFGLSYEQYF.

The chain is built from TRBV29-1 and TRBJ2-3; D might be TRBD2 (6 bases). The germline V and J ends were trimmed by 7 bases and 1 base, with 15 bases remaining between them. Germline assignment: CDR1 SQVTM and CDR2 ANQGSEA. The CDR3 loop spans 14 amino acids. This CDR3 reads CSGKRAGRTDTQYF. The CDR3 region has the DNA TGCAGCGGAAAGAGGGCGGGACGCACAGATACGCAGTATTTT.

The chain links TRBV6-1 to TRBJ1-1; maybe TRBD1 (5 bases). Germline CDR1 and CDR2: MNHNS and SASEGT. V lost 7 bases to trimming and J lost 1 base, with 16 bases between them. CDR3 size: 15 residues. CDR3 coding DNA: TGTGCCAGCATCCGGGATGGGGGAGGGAACACTGAAGCTTTCTTT. It specifies CASIRDGGGNTEAFF.

V and J are TRBV10-3 and TRBJ1-5; no clear D gene. The CDR3 is made up of 13 amino acids. The germline CDR1 and CDR2 sequences are ENHRY and SYGVKD. V gave up 6 bases and J gave up 3 bases, with 9 bases separating them. CDR3: CAIRTEANQPQHF. CDR3 in DNA: TGTGCCATCAGAACAGAAGCCAATCAGCCCCAGCATTTT.

This clone turned up a few times. V usage is TRBV7-2 and J usage is TRBJ2-7; tentative D call: TRBD2 (5 bases). Trimming removed 4 bases at V and 0 bases at J, with 13 bases between. The CDR3 covers 15 residues. Per the germline V gene, CDR1 is SGHTA and CDR2 is FQGNSA. CDR3 sequence: CASSSVRAASYEQYF. The CDR3 DNA follows: TGTGCCAGCAGCTCCGTGAGGGCCGCCTCCTACGAGCAGTACTTC.

This chain connects TRBV23-1 to TRBJ2-1, with 9 bases fitting TRBD2. Being an ORF, TRBV23-1 has a function that is uncertain. The CDR3 length is 16 residues. The V segment lost 4 bases and the J segment 8 bases; nucleotides outside the gene matches: 12. CDR3 in amino acids: CASSRLAGATFHEQFF. The CDR3 DNA is TGCGCCAGCAGTCGTTTAGCGGGAGCAACGTTTCATGAGCAGTTCTTC.

On this clone itself: The junction differs from germline at one of its ends, possibly a read error. The chain joins TRBV11-2 to TRBJ1-2; 7 nucleotides agree with TRBD1. Germline-derived CDR1 and CDR2 are SGHAT and FQNNGV. The CDR3 spans 14 residues. The CDR3 DNA sequence: TGTGCCAGCAGTTTCGACAGGGCCACCTTTCGGGCCCCCTTC. Translating gives CASSFDRATFRAPF.